This entry concerns a single TCR beta chain. Its target is unknown. Autoimmune disease history or systemic immunosuppression led to patients being barred. The data belong to a study of OX40 agonist ivuxolimab in advanced cancers. Across the whole study: Ivuxolimab was administered intravenously to patients at 0.01 to 10 mg/kg every 2 weeks. Those enrolled were approximately 87% male, with a mean age of about 60 years and ages from roughly 20 to 85.

Per the germline V gene, CDR1 is SGHRS and CDR2 is YFSETQ. The CDR3 extends over 13 amino acids. Study results and caveats: Both CD4+ and CD8+ T cell populations in blood had undergone clonal expansion by week 6 at 0.1 to 3.0 mg/kg.

Produced via immunoSEQ multiplex PCR; TCRdb's table is partial and in-frame only. The sample contains about 50,000 clones, approximately 91% of which appear only once. The sequence was obtained from an adult with an advanced solid tumor such as melanoma, head and neck, liver or kidney cancer. Source: CD4+ or CD8+ T cells sorted from blood, taken in a trial of the OX40 agonist ivuxolimab. The J gene is TRBJ2-5, the V gene TRBV5-1; no reliable D call. The end of the DNA aligns better with TRBJ2-7, so the J call may be wrong. DNA for the CDR3: TGCGCCAGCAGCTTGCCCTCCTCCTACGAGCAGTACTTC. It codes for CASSLPSSYEQYF.